The 12 T cell receptor beta chains listed next were all sequenced from one sample in a study of T cells in Graves' hyperthyroidism and ophthalmopathy. Amplification of TCR beta CDR3 regions was performed using RNA transcripts as template. Carried out on the TCR CDR3, a first-round RT-PCR used the HTBI primer set. TCRdb re-derived calls from the multiplex PCR reads in MiXCR, one entry per CDR3 protein. The sample carries around 610,000 distinct CDR3 sequences, over 12% recorded once. The sample taken for sequencing was blood. The origin of the receptors is a woman aged 40 to 50 with Graves' ophthalmopathy.

The sample holds many counts of this clonotype. The chain is built from TRBV6-2 or TRBV6-3 and TRBJ2-2; 8 bases fit TRBD2. Germline V gives CDR1 MNHEY, CDR2 SVGEGT. This CDR3 is built from 18 residues. V trimming: 2 bases; J trimming: 5 bases; junction bases outside the gene matches: 13. The CDR3 DNA follows: TGTGCCAGCAGTTACGATTCCTCCGGGACTAGTGGAACCGGGGAGCTGTTTTTT. This gives the protein CASSYDSSGTSGTGELFF.

This clonotype was picked up a small number of times. The chain recombines TRBV9 with TRBJ2-2; D gene unclear. Between the trimmed V and J ends, which lost 3 bases and 3 bases, there was a span of 6 bases. The CDR3 consists of 13 residues. CDR1 SGDLS and CDR2 YYNGEE come from the germline V gene. CDR3 in DNA: TGTGCCAGCAGCGACCCAGACACCGGGGAGCTGTTTTTT. This translates into CASSDPDTGELFF.

This clonotype appeared many times. Because the CDR3 is missing its conserved closing phenylalanine or tryptophan, this is likely a read error. The chain couples TRBV28 to TRBJ2-5, with D unclear. This CDR3 has 14 residues. Trimming cost V 4 bases and J 0 bases, with 9 bases left between them. Germline assignment: CDR1 MDHEN and CDR2 SYDVKM. The CDR3 DNA reads TGTGCCAGCAGTTCTCTGAACTACCAAGAGACCCAGTACCTC. This translates into CASSSLNYQETQYL.

This clonotype has ten or more counts. The chain joins TRBV27 to TRBJ1-2, with D perhaps TRBD1 (5 bases). Germline V gives CDR1 MNHEY, CDR2 SMNVEV (reference sequence). The CDR3 runs to 14 residues. V lost 0 bases to trimming and J lost 4 bases, with 9 bases between them. The CDR3 DNA follows: TGTGCCAGCAGTTTATCGGGGGAGAGCTATGGCTACACCTTC. Its translation is CASSLSGESYGYTF.

The CDR3 sequence is CAWSAPPRGKTNEKLFF. As DNA, the CDR3 is TGTGCCTGGAGTGCCCCCCCCCGGGGGAAAACTAATGAAAAACTGTTTTTT. The chain has TRBV30 and TRBJ1-4, with a weak D call TRBD1 (5 bases). The CDR3 sequence is 17 residues long. V shed 1 base and J shed 1 base, with 16 bases lying between them. Germline V lookup: CDR1 GTSNPN, CDR2 SVGIG (reference sequence).

This clonotype was seen ten or more times. The chain combines TRBV28 with TRBJ1-1; tentative D call: TRBD1 (6 bases). Per the germline V gene, CDR1 is MDHEN and CDR2 is SYDVKM. The CDR3 is made up of 14 amino acids. V was shortened by 6 bases and J by 5 bases, with 16 bases between the two germline ends. CDR3 DNA: TGTGCCAGCAGCCCAACAGGGTCGTGGACTGAAGCTTTCTTT. It translates to CASSPTGSWTEAFF. The whole variable domain, filled in from reference TRBV28 and TRBJ1-1, reads DVKVTQSSRYLVKRTGEKVFLECVQDMDHENMFWYRQDPGLGLRLIYFSYDVKMKEKGDIPEGYSVSREKKERFSLILESASTNQTSMYLCASSPTGSWTEAFFGQGTRLTVV.

The V call is TRBV25-1, the J call TRBJ1-1; D might be TRBD1 (5 bases). The CDR3 loop spans 14 amino acids. Between the trimmed V and J ends, which lost 8 bases and 4 bases, there was a span of 17 bases. Germline V gene sequence: CDR1 MGHDK, CDR2 SYGVNS. CDR3 in DNA: TGTGCCAGCGGACTGACTGGGGGAAGCACTGAAGCTTTCTTT. Its protein product is CASGLTGGSTEAFF. The full variable domain, in which reference TRBV25-1 and TRBJ1-1 provide the parts outside the CDR3, is EADIYQTPRYLVIGTGKKITLECSQTMGHDKMYWYQQDPGMELHLIHYSYGVNSTEKGDLSSESTVSRIRTEHFPLTLESARPSHTSQYLCASGLTGGSTEAFFGQGTRLTVV.

There are many counts of this clonotype. V is TRBV6-2 or TRBV6-3 and J is TRBJ2-6; no clear D gene. This CDR3 spans 13 amino acids. Germline values: CDR1 MNHEY, CDR2 SVGEGT. V was trimmed by 0 bases and J by 3 bases, leaving 0 bases between them. Here the CDR3 reads CASSYSGANVLTF. CDR3 DNA sequence: TGTGCCAGCAGTTACTCTGGGGCCAACGTCCTGACTTTC.

The chain joins TRBV20-1 to TRBJ2-3; perhaps TRBD1 as D (6 bases). Germline CDR1 reads DFQATT; CDR2 reads SNEGSKA (reference sequence). CDR3 length: 12 residues. The CDR3 reads CSRDKSADTQYF. CDR3 in DNA: TGCAGCCGGGACAAGTCCGCAGATACGCAGTATTTT.

As concerns this clonotype: A much larger clone differs by one base, so this may be a read error. The V call is TRBV9, the J call TRBJ2-7, with 12 bases that match TRBD2. V lost 4 bases and J lost 5; bases outside the gene matches: 4. The CDR3 extends over 14 amino acids. Germline CDR1 is SGDLS and CDR2 is YYNGEE. CDR3: CASSTLAGGDEQYF. The CDR3 bases are TGTGCCAGCAGCACACTAGCGGGAGGAGACGAGCAGTACTTC.

This clonotype has a handful of counts. This chain links TRBV5-5 with TRBJ1-2; 9 nucleotides line up with TRBD1. The CDR3 consists of 16 residues. CDR1 is SGHKS, CDR2 YYEKEE, per germline (reference sequence). After removal of 0 bases from V and 3 bases from J, the junction contained 6 bases not matched to a gene. In DNA, the CDR3 is TGTGCCAGCAGCTTGGGAAGCGACAGGGGGTACTATGGCTACACCTTC. This gives the protein CASSLGSDRGYYGYTF.

This clonotype was counted at least ten times. The rearrangement joins TRBV12-3 or TRBV12-4 to TRBJ2-7; 8 bases map to TRBD2. The CDR3 extends over 14 amino acids. V shed 2 bases, J shed 6 bases, and the junction held 6 bases outside the gene matches. CDR3: CASSLPGLVTEQYF. In DNA form, the CDR3 reads TGTGCCAGCAGTTTACCGGGACTAGTTACCGAGCAGTACTTC.